A selection of T cell receptor beta chains follows, all from one sample in a study of OX40 agonist ivuxolimab in advanced cancers. Generated by immunoSEQ multiplex PCR, the TCRdb table keeps only in-frame clones and is missing some. The sample lists 80,000 or so clones; roughly 88% were seen once. The sequencing here drew on CD4+ or CD8+ T cells sorted from blood, taken in a trial of the OX40 agonist ivuxolimab. Receptor source: an adult with an advanced solid tumor such as melanoma, head and neck, liver or kidney cancer. CDR3s include the opening cysteine and the closing phenylalanine or tryptophan. Fields, in order: CDR3 DNA, CDR3 protein, J gene, clone size, D gene, V gene. D genes are given only for firm matches. Clone size, where shown, is once, few, many, or a class for clones that have expanded.

TGCGCCAGCAGCCAAACAGGGGCGACATACAATGAGCAGTTCTTC | CASSQTGATYNEQFF | TRBJ2-1 | - | TRBD1 | TRBV10-1
TGTGCCAGCAGCTTCAAGGGACGGAGCAATGAGCAGTTCTTC | CASSFKGRSNEQFF | TRBJ2-1 | - | - | TRBV5-8
TGCGCCAGCAGTTTGTTGGGCCAGGGAAGTGGCGATGAGCAGTTCTTC | CASSLLGQGSGDEQFF | TRBJ2-1 | - | - | TRBV5-1
TGTGCCAGCAGCCGGAGAAGTAGGACCGGGGAGCTGTTTTTT | CASSRRSRTGELFF | TRBJ2-2 | - | - | TRBV7-2
TGTGCCAGCAGTTTAGGACAGTCGCCCAATCAGCCCCAGCATTTT | CASSLGQSPNQPQHF | TRBJ1-5 | once | - | TRBV28
TGTGCCAGCAGCCTACAGGGGGACACTGAAGCTTTCTTT | CASSLQGDTEAFF | TRBJ1-1 | - | TRBD1 | TRBV11-2
TGTGCCAGTAGTATATCGAGGGGAGAGCAGCCCCAGCATTTT | CASSISRGEQPQHF | TRBJ1-5 | - | - | TRBV19
TGCAGCGTGGGTCCAGCGGGCGGCACAGATACGCAGTATTTT | CSVGPAGGTDTQYF | TRBJ2-3 | - | - | TRBV29-1
TGTGCCAGTAGCCCTCAGGAAGGGTCCGGGTCTGAAGCTTTCTTT | CASSPQEGSGSEAFF | TRBJ1-1 | - | - | TRBV19
TGTGCCACCAGCAGTCCCGACCGAGCCCAGCAGTACTTC | CATSSPDRAQQYF | TRBJ2-7 | - | - | TRBV15
TGTGCCAGCAGCTGGGACGGAACGAACACTGAAGCTTTCTTT | CASSWDGTNTEAFF | TRBJ1-1 | once | - | TRBV7-2
TGTGCCAGCAGCTCCCGACTCCTTCTGATGGACTACGAGCAGTACTTC | CASSSRLLLMDYEQYF | TRBJ2-7 | - | - | TRBV11-3
TGCGCCAGCAGCCAAGGAAGTTTACTAGCGGGATTCGACGAGCAGTACTTC | CASSQGSLLAGFDEQYF | TRBJ2-7 | - | TRBD2 | TRBV4-1
TGTGCCAGCAGGCCGACAGGGGGGTATGAGCAGTTCTTC | CASRPTGGYEQFF | TRBJ2-1 | - | TRBD1 | TRBV7-9